This T cell receptor beta chain derives from a study of tumor-infiltrating lymphocytes in oesophageal squamous cell carcinoma. TCRdb itself ran the PCR reads through MiXCR, one entry per CDR3 protein. The sample has about 9,600 distinct CDR3 sequences, around three fifths seen once. Germline-derived CDR1 and CDR2 are MNHNY and SVGAGI (reference sequence). This CDR3 is built from 16 residues. The V end was cut by 2 bases, the J end by 0 bases, with 12 bases between. Sequencing was performed on esophageal tumor tissue. The chain recombines TRBV6-6 with TRBJ2-3; D unresolved. This receptor was obtained from a female donor with esophageal squamous cell carcinoma. CDR3 DNA: TGTGCCAGCAGTTACGATGTAACGGCTAGCACAGATACGCAGTATTTT. Its protein product is CASSYDVTASTDTQYF.